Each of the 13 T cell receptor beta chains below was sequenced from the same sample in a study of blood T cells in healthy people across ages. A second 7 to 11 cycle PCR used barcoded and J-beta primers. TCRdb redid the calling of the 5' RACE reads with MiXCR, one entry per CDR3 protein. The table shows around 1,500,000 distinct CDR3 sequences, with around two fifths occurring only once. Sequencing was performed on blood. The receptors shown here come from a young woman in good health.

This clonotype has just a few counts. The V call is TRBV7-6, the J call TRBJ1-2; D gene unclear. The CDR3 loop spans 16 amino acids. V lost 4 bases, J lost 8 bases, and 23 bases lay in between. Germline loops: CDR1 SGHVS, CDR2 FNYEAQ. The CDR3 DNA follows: TGTGCCAGCAGCTCCAACCCCAAGGGCGGGATCGAGGGCTACACCTTC. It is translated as CASSSNPKGGIEGYTF.

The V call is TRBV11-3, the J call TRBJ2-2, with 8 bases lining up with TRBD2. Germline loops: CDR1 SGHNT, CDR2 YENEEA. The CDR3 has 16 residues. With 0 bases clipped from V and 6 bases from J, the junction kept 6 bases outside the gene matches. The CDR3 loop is CASSLDRTGRAGELFF. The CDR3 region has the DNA TGTGCCAGCAGCTTAGATCGGACCGGGAGGGCCGGGGAGCTGTTTTTT.

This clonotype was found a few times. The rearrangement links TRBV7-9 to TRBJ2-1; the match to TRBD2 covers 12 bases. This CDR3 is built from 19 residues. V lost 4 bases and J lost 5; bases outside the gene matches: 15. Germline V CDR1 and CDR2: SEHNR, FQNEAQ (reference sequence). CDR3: CASSSDGVRGLAGNNEQFF. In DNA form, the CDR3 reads TGTGCCAGCAGCTCAGACGGGGTTCGAGGACTAGCGGGGAACAATGAGCAGTTCTTC.

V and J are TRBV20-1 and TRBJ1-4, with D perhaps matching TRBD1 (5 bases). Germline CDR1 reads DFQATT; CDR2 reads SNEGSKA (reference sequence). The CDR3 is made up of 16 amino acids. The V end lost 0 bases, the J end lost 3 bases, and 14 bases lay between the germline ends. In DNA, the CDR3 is TGCAGTGCTAGAGATTGGAGGGGAAGAGCTAATGAAAAACTGTTTTTT. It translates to CSARDWRGRANEKLFF.

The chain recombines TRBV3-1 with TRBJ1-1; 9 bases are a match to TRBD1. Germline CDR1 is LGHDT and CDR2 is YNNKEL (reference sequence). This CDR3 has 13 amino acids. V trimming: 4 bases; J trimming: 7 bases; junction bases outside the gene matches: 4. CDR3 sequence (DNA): TGTGCCAGCAGCCCGGGACAGGGAGGTGAAGCTTTCTTT. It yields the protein CASSPGQGGEAFF. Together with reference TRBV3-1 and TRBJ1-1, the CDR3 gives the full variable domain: DTAVSQTPKYLVTQMGNDKSIKCEQNLGHDTMYWYKQDSKKFLKIMFSYNNKELIINETVPNRFSPKSPDKAHLNLHINSLELGDSAVYFCASSPGQGGEAFFGQGTRLTVV.

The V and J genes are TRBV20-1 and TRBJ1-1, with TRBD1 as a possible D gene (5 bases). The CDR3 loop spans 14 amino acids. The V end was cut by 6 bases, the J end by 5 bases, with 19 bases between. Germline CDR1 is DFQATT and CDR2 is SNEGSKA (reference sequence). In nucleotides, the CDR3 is TGCAGTGCAACCAGGGACCCGCCGGGAACTGAAGCTTTCTTT. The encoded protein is CSATRDPPGTEAFF.

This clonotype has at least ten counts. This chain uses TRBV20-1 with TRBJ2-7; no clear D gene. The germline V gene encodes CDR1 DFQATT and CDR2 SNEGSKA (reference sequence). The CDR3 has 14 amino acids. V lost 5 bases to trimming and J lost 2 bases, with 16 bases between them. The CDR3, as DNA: TGCAGTGCTGCCCTCCGCCGTCCCCCCTACGAGCAGTACTTC. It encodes CSAALRRPPYEQYF.

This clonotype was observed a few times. The CDR3 DNA sequence: TGTGCCAGCCTCGAGGCTAGCGGCTACAATGAGCAGTTCTTC. The encoded protein is CASLEASGYNEQFF. The chain employs TRBV6-6 and TRBJ2-1; 7 nucleotides agree with TRBD2. Germline loops: CDR1 MNHNY, CDR2 SVGAGI (reference sequence). V lost 8 bases to trimming and J lost 3 bases; unmatched junction nucleotides: 7. The CDR3 spans 14 residues.

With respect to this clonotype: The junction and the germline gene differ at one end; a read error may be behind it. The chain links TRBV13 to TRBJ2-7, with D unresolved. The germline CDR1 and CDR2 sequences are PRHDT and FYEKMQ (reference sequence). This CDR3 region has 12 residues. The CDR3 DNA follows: TGTACCAGCAGCTTTCAAACCTACGAGCAGTACTTC. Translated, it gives CTSSFQTYEQYF.

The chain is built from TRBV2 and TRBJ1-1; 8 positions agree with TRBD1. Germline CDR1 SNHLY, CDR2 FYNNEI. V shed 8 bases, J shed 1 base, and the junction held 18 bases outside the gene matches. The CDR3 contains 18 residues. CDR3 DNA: TGTGCCAGCGGGGTAGATGTGGCCACCGGGACAGGGAACACTGAAGCTTTCTTT. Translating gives CASGVDVATGTGNTEAFF.

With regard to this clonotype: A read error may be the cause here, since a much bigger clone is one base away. For the CDR3, the DNA is TGTGCCAGCAGTGGGAACGATGGCTACACCTTC. Amino acid sequence: CASSGNDGYTF. The chain uses TRBV2 and TRBJ1-2; no clear D gene. Trimming took 4 bases from V and 6 from J, leaving 6 bases between them. The CDR3 has 11 residues. Looked up from germline, CDR1 is SNHLY and CDR2 is FYNNEI.

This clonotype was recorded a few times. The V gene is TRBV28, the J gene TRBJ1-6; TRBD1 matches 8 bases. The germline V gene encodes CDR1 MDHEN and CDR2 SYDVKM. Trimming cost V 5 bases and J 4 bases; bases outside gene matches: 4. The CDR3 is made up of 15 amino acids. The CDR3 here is CASSRGQEYNSPLHF. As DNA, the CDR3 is TGTGCCAGCAGTCGGGGACAGGAGTATAATTCACCCCTCCACTTT.

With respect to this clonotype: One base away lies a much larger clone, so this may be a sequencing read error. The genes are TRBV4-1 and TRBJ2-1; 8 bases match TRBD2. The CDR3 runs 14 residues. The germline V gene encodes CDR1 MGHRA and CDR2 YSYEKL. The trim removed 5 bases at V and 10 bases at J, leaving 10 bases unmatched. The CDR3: CASSSGTRLYEQFF. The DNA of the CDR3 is TGCGCCAGCAGCTCAGGGACTAGGCTCTACGAGCAGTTCTTC.